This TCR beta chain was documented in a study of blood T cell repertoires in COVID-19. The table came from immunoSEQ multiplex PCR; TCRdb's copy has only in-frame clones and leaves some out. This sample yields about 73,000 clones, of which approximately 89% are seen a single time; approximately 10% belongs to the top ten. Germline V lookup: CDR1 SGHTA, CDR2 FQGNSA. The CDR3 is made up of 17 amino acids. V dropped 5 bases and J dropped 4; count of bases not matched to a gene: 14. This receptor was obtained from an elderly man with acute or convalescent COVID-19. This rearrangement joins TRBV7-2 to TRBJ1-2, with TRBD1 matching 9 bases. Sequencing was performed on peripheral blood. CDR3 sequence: CASSVVRRTGAPYGYTF. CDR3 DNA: TGTGCCAGCAGCGTTGTAAGGAGGACAGGGGCACCCTATGGCTACACCTTC.